This TCR beta chain was retrieved from a study of cytomegalovirus exposure and HLA in healthy donors. General study points: Indistinguishable V segments, including TRBV6-2 and TRBV6-3, were excluded. Rare TCR sequences dominated, though some public TCRs recurred in many donors. The study listed roughly 160 cytomegalovirus-associated TCR beta chains. Reports described diagnosis of cytomegalovirus status by the classifier as highly specific and sensitive.

This CDR3 contains 17 residues. Germline values: CDR1 SNHLY, CDR2 FYNNEI. The ends lost 3 bases at V and 1 base at J; junction bases unmatched: 8. 60 Vbeta and 13 Jbeta primers were used in PCR. Using immunoSEQ multiplex PCR, the repertoire was profiled, and TCRdb retains in-frame clones only, with some absent. The repertoire holds about 160,000 clones, with roughly 80% as singletons. Turning to this clone: Its antigen is unidentified.

This receptor was taken from a man aged 25-45 years in good health and CMV-seropositive. The chain combines TRBV2 with TRBJ1-5; 8 nucleotides line up with TRBD1. The sample was PBMCs. CDR3 in amino acids: CASSDGGSGGSNQPQHF. Here the CDR3 DNA reads TGTGCCAGCAGTGATGGGGGGTCAGGGGGCAGCAATCAGCCCCAGCATTTT.